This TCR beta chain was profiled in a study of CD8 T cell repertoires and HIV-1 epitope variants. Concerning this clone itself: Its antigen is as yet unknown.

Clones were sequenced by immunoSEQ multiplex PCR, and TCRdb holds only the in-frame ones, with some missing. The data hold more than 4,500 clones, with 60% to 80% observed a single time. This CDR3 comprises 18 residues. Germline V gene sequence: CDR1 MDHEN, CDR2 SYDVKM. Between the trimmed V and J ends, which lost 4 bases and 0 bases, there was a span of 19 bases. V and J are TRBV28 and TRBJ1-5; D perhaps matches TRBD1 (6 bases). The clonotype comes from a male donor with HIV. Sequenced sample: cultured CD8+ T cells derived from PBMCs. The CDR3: CASSSQGTDDYSNQPQHF. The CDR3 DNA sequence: TGTGCCAGCAGTTCCCAGGGGACGGACGACTATAGCAATCAGCCCCAGCATTTT.